This T cell receptor (beta chain) was retrieved from a study of long-term antiretroviral therapy in people with HIV (dated by TCRdb to the early 2020s). Background for the entire study: The earliest samples were collected roughly a decade before the 2015 WHO recommendation for immediate ART, at a time when ART was usually postponed until CD4 counts fell. A retrospective serial study tested whether changes in peripheral blood TRB repertoire composition and diversity were associated with ART initiation and durable HIV suppression. A total of about 200 cryopreserved PBMC samples were contributed to the cohort by 30 adults with confirmed HIV infection, with samples collected serially over a mean of approximately six years (range 1-12). About 35% of the 30 participants with HIV were female. No cross-contamination during QIAcube processing turned up in test extractions that ran a monoclonal T-cell line alongside around 32 polyclonal samples.

On this clone itself: The antigen it binds to is not known. It has no much larger one-base neighbor in the sample; base qualities were not kept.

To be included, a participant needed at least one PBMC sample from before ART initiation plus at least two post-ART samples. All participants with HIV were treated in the United States of America. Before DNA extraction, cryopreserved samples of about 0.95-10 million PBMC were thawed and washed. At the time of the earliest PBMC sample, participants with HIV were aged between roughly 20 and 54 years. Per participant, PBMC samples came from 1-4 timepoints prior to ART initiation and 2-8 timepoints following ART initiation, for a median of 7 samples. Serial HIV viral load, CD4+ T-cell count, ART history and demographic data were obtained for every participant. Using a Qiagen kit on a QIAcube, genomic DNA was extracted from unsorted PBMC, with samples processed in batches of 12. Study-wide conclusions, independent of this receptor: At every time point, the repertoire was dominated by expanded TRB clones first identified before ART initiation, although this dominance fluctuated and, in many PLHIV, declined after ART. Because PBMC availability was limited, only the TCR beta chain was sequenced, with no alpha chain pairing. CDR3 length ranges in HIV repertoires were narrower than in controls, and network structure suggested an antigen-experienced repertoire with only a slight naive shift after ART. Samples dated from the mid-2000s to the late 2010s, and the ART regimens used may be less effective than current ones. Unsorted PBMC were profiled instead of sorted CD4+ and CD8+ T cells because pre-ART samples had limited cell numbers. Starting ART was linked to a significant rise in TRB diversity, yet even after long-term ART the diversity remained significantly lower than in transplant donor controls. Inferences about post-ART repertoire changes are limited because no data were available on ART adherence, viral resistance or therapy changes.

The CDR3 contains 14 residues, cysteine and phenylalanine counted. Of all the DNA, just the CDR3 is kept, 42 bases in frame from base 1. At the junction V is shortened by 2 bases and J by 6 bases; bases outside the gene matches: 6. CDR1 SGDLS and CDR2 YYNGEE were looked up in the germline V gene. The immunoSEQ hsTCRB v3.0 assay was used at survey level resolution to sequence the TRB variable region. A depth of about 40,000-55,000 T-cell genomes per sample was targeted for TRB sequencing. An Illumina MiSeq with a v3 150-cycle kit was used to sequence the pooled TRB libraries. The paper's data handling went like this. Repertoire analysis was run in R within a reproducible Nextflow workflow that covered QC, data transformation and analysis. LymphoSeq2, an R package for exploring AIRR-Seq data, was used to implement the custom analyses. A handful of samples yielding fewer than 5000 total TRB sequences were excluded, leaving about 190 analyzed HIV repertoires. Among the approximately 190 HIV repertoires that were kept, around 60 were collected before ART initiation and 120 to 140 were collected after ART initiation. Repertoires were downsampled to 5000 TRB nucleotide sequences, with summary statistics averaged over 100 downsampling iterations. Only TRB sequences with CDR3 regions of at least seven amino acids were retained for analysis. Diversity was measured with a Shannon entropy-derived clonality score and the Gini coefficient. In the repertoire networks, any two of the top 5000 CDR3 amino acid sequences were linked whenever the two sequences differed by an edit distance of one. Antigen specificity groups and MHC restriction were predicted for TRB CDR3 amino acid sequences with GLIPH2. Known CMV, EBV, HIV or tissue antigen associations were flagged by matching CDR3 amino acid sequences against VDJdb and McPAS-TCR. Pre-ART, post-ART and control groups were compared with Wilcoxon signed-rank tests and Holm-Bonferroni correction. In its TCRdb copy, this immuneACCESS table keeps in-frame sequences only and misses some clones. Where compared with another copy, unresolved V genes explain less than half of these, and the others have no known cause. The V and J calls and the clone size are those of that table, but D and trimming were determined from the DNA. Recorded for this sample are 34,000 or so clones; approximately 80% of them occurred a single time. Around 6.5% of the sample rests with the top ten.

The sequence links TRBV9 to TRBJ1-2, and TRBD1 aligns with 8 junction nucleotides. This sequence originates from a man aged 18 to 30 with HIV. This sample comprised unsorted PBMCs, obtained 0.6 years after starting antiretroviral therapy. CDR3 region: CASSVGQGIDGYTF. The DNA sequence is TGTGCCAGCAGCGTCGGACAGGGCATCGATGGCTACACCTTC.